The 24 T cell receptor beta chains presented below share a single source sample, sequenced in a study of Tregs in tolerant kidney transplant recipients. Produced via immunoSEQ multiplex PCR; TCRdb's table is partial and in-frame only. The sample yields about 110,000 clones, around 89% seen once. The source was CD4+ T cells from blood, collected before the transplant. The receptors stem from a human donor who received a combined kidney and bone marrow transplant.

The chain carries TRBV18 and TRBJ2-5, with TRBD2 matching over 9 bases. V lost 3 bases, J lost 1 base, and 3 bases stayed unmatched. This CDR3 is 15 amino acids long. Germline lookup yields CDR1 KGHSH and CDR2 LQKENI. CDR3 sequence: CASSPASGTQETQYF. The CDR3 bases are TGTGCCAGCTCACCGGCTAGCGGGACCCAAGAGACCCAGTACTTC.

The CDR3 loop is CASSPNHRENGYTF. DNA for the CDR3: TGTGCCAGTTCCCCAAACCACAGGGAGAATGGCTACACCTTC. The genes are TRBV19 and TRBJ1-2; D possibly corresponds to TRBD1 (6 bases). The CDR3 runs to 14 residues. Per the germline V gene, CDR1 is LNHDA and CDR2 is SQIVND (reference sequence). V gave up 8 bases and J gave up 6 bases, with 19 bases separating them.

This clone appeared a single time. This chain uses TRBV19 with TRBJ1-6; D is perhaps TRBD1 (5 bases). CDR1 is LNHDA, CDR2 SQIVND, per germline (reference sequence). The length of the CDR3 is 16 residues. Trimming took off 5 bases at V and 12 bases at J, with 23 bases between the two ends. Written as DNA, the CDR3 is TGTGCCAGTAGTCGCCACCTTAGGGGCGGCGGGGGACCCCTCCACTTT. This codes for CASSRHLRGGGGPLHF.

This clone appeared once. The chain uses TRBV6-6 and TRBJ1-3, with a weak D call TRBD1 (5 bases). V lost 0 bases and J lost 5, with 8 bases in between. The CDR3 extends over 14 amino acids. From germline, CDR1 is MNHNY and CDR2 SVGAGI (reference sequence). The chain's CDR3 is CASSYSQGRNTIYF. Written as DNA, the CDR3 is TGTGCCAGCAGTTACTCGCAGGGTAGAAACACCATATATTTT.

The chain employs TRBV7-2 and TRBJ2-1, with 7 bases matching TRBD2. Losses at the gene ends were 4 bases for V and 8 bases for J; bases not matched to a gene: 8. Germline CDR1 reads SGHTA; CDR2 reads FQGNSA. This CDR3 spans 14 amino acids. The CDR3 loop reads CASSSGLVVDEQFF. The CDR3 region has the DNA TGTGCCAGCAGCTCTGGACTAGTTGTCGATGAGCAGTTCTTC.

V gene TRBV14 combines with J gene TRBJ2-7, with 9 positions matching TRBD2. The CDR3 length is 16 residues. J was trimmed by 4 bases and V by 2 bases; bases with no gene match: 9. Germline assignment: CDR1 SGHDN and CDR2 FVKESK. The CDR3 reads CASSQKPASGEYEQYF. In nucleotides, the CDR3 is TGTGCCAGCAGCCAAAAACCGGCTAGCGGGGAGTACGAGCAGTACTTC.

The V and J genes are TRBV11-2 and TRBJ2-5; perhaps TRBD2 as D (7 bases). Germline V CDR1 and CDR2: SGHAT, FQNNGV. This CDR3 comprises 17 residues. The V end was cut by 5 bases, the J end by 3 bases, with 22 bases between. CDR3 bases: TGTGCCAGCAGCCCAAGAGGGCGGGGGCTGCGGGAAGAGACCCAGTACTTC. Residues: CASSPRGRGLREETQYF.

The chain employs TRBV13 and TRBJ1-2; 8 positions agree with TRBD1. V shed 2 bases and J 7 bases; nucleotides not matched to a gene: 6. This CDR3 spans 14 amino acids. CDR1 is PRHDT, CDR2 FYEKMQ, per germline (reference sequence). Here the CDR3 DNA reads TGTGCCAGCAGCTTATCAGGGGGCGCGGGTGGCTACACCTTC. It codes for CASSLSGGAGGYTF. The full variable domain, its missing parts supplied by reference TRBV13 and TRBJ1-2, is AAGVIQSPRHLIKEKRETATLKCYPIPRHDTVYWYQQGPGQDPQFLISFYEKMQSDKGSIPDRFSAQQFSDYHSELNMSSLELGDSALYFCASSLSGGAGGYTFGSGTRLTVV.

The chain carries TRBV19 and TRBJ2-2; maybe TRBD1 (6 bases). This CDR3 has 15 residues. The ends were cut back, 2 bases at V and 5 bases at J, with 12 bases in the middle. The germline V gene encodes CDR1 LNHDA and CDR2 SQIVND (reference sequence). CDR3 in DNA: TGTGCCAGTAGTATACAGGCCAGGGGAACCGGGGAGCTGTTTTTT. It yields the protein CASSIQARGTGELFF.

The chain uses TRBV5-4 and TRBJ1-2; the D gene is possibly TRBD1 (6 bases). Trimming shortened V by 3 bases and J by 4 bases, and 22 bases separated the two germline ends. Germline V gene data show CDR1 as SGHNT and CDR2 as YYREEE (reference sequence). CDR3 length: 17 residues. The DNA for the CDR3 is TGTGCCAGCAGCTCCGGGGGGGGCACTTCGGGCCTCTATGGCTACACCTTC. Amino acid sequence: CASSSGGGTSGLYGYTF.

This sequence joins TRBV20-1 and TRBJ2-5; D ambiguous. The CDR3 contains 11 residues. V was trimmed by 2 bases and J by 4 bases, leaving 5 bases between them. The germline V gene has CDR1 DFQATT and CDR2 SNEGSKA (reference sequence). Here the CDR3 DNA reads TGCAGTGCTAGACACATAGAGACCCAGTACTTC. Its translation: CSARHIETQYF.

V usage is TRBV7-2 and J usage is TRBJ2-5; no reliable D call. Germline CDR1 SGHTA, CDR2 FQGNSA. This CDR3 has 15 amino acids. V was cut by 3 bases and J by 2 bases, with 13 bases left in between. In DNA, the CDR3 is TGTGCCAGCAGCTTGGGCCTGGGTGGGCAAGAGACCCAGTACTTC. This encodes CASSLGLGGQETQYF.

The chain has TRBV5-1 and TRBJ2-3; D might be TRBD1 (7 bases). CDR3 length: 15 amino acids. V was clipped by 0 bases and J by 5 bases, with 13 bases between them. Germline V CDR1 and CDR2: SGHRS, YFSETQ. CDR3 sequence (DNA): TGCGCCAGCAGCTTGGTTAACAGGGGAGGAGATACGCAGTATTTT. Protein: CASSLVNRGGDTQYF.

The rearrangement joins TRBV7-2 to TRBJ2-7, with 8 positions matching TRBD2. The junction had 7 bases not matched to a gene; V was cut back by 2 bases and J by 4 bases. The CDR3 spans 15 residues. Germline CDR1 reads SGHTA; CDR2 reads FQGNSA. CDR3 protein: CASSLTPSGYYEQYF. Written as DNA, the CDR3 is TGTGCCAGCAGCTTAACGCCTAGCGGGTATTACGAGCAGTACTTC. The complete variable domain, with remaining parts taken from reference TRBV7-2 and TRBJ2-7, reads GAGVSQSPSNKVTEKGKDVELRCDPISGHTALYWYRQSLGQGLEFLIYFQGNSAPDKSGLPSDRFSAERTGGSVSTLTIQRTQQEDSAVYLCASSLTPSGYYEQYFGPGTRLTVT.

The chain is built from TRBV9 and TRBJ1-2; D gene ambiguous. Trimming cost V 2 bases and J 4 bases, with 12 bases left between them. This CDR3 comprises 14 residues. CDR1 is SGDLS, CDR2 YYNGEE, per germline. CDR3 sequence: CASSVGSRSYGYTF. CDR3 DNA sequence: TGTGCCAGCAGCGTGGGCAGCCGTAGCTATGGCTACACCTTC.

The chain recombines TRBV5-1 with TRBJ1-5; tentative D call: TRBD1 (6 bases). This CDR3 spans 15 amino acids. Looked up from germline, CDR1 is SGHRS and CDR2 is YFSETQ. V lost 2 bases and J 5 bases, leaving 14 bases between the germline ends. CDR3 DNA sequence: TGCGCCAGCAGCTTCCGCGGGGGCGGTGATCAGCCCCAGCATTTT. This encodes CASSFRGGGDQPQHF. Complete variable domain (other parts from reference TRBV5-1 and TRBJ1-5): KAGVTQTPRYLIKTRGQQVTLSCSPISGHRSVSWYQQTPGQGLQFLFEYFSETQRNKGNFPGRFSGRQFSNSRSEMNVSTLELGDSALYLCASSFRGGGDQPQHFGDGTRLSIL.

This rearrangement joins TRBV28 to TRBJ2-5, with 7 bases matching TRBD2. V lost 5 bases and J lost 4; bases outside the gene matches: 7. The germline V gene encodes CDR1 MDHEN and CDR2 SYDVKM. The CDR3 totals 14 residues. The CDR3: CASSPSGKRETQYF. The CDR3 DNA follows: TGTGCCAGCAGTCCAAGCGGGAAGAGAGAGACCCAGTACTTC. The full variable domain, with the rest looked up from reference TRBV28 and TRBJ2-5, is DVKVTQSSRYLVKRTGEKVFLECVQDMDHENMFWYRQDPGLGLRLIYFSYDVKMKEKGDIPEGYSVSREKKERFSLILESASTNQTSMYLCASSPSGKRETQYFGPGTRLLVL.

The chain has TRBV6-5 and TRBJ1-5, with D tentatively TRBD1 (6 bases). V was shortened by 6 bases and J by 5 bases, with 17 bases between the two germline ends. Germline V gene data show CDR1 as MNHEY and CDR2 as SVGAGI. This CDR3 spans 15 amino acids. DNA of the CDR3: TGTGCCAGCAGAAAAAATAGACAGGCTGATCAGCCCCAGCATTTT. Translation: CASRKNRQADQPQHF.

In DNA form, the CDR3 reads TGTGCCAGCACTTTTGGACTCGGCGAGCAGTACTTC. Translation gives CASTFGLGEQYF. The J gene is TRBJ2-7, the V gene TRBV7-9; D possibly corresponds to TRBD2 (5 bases). Germline CDR1 reads SEHNR; CDR2 reads FQNEAQ (reference sequence). The CDR3 is made up of 12 amino acids. Between the trimmed V and J ends, which lost 7 bases and 6 bases, there was a span of 13 bases.

Here the CDR3 DNA reads TGTGCCAGCAGCTTAAGGTACAGGGGGCGAGATGGCTACACCTTC. It codes for CASSLRYRGRDGYTF. This chain connects TRBV7-2 to TRBJ1-2, with TRBD1 identical over 9 bases. V lost 2 bases to trimming and J lost 6 bases; unmatched junction nucleotides: 7. The germline gives CDR1 SGHTA, CDR2 FQGNSA. The CDR3 covers 15 residues.

The genes are TRBV5-6 and TRBJ2-2, with TRBD1 matching 7 bases. Germline lookup yields CDR1 SGHDT and CDR2 YYEEEE. The length of the CDR3 is 16 residues. V lost 0 bases and J lost 8; bases outside the gene matches: 10. The CDR3 is CASSLVGTEPPGELFF. Here the CDR3 DNA reads TGTGCCAGCAGCTTGGTAGGGACAGAACCACCGGGGGAGCTGTTTTTT.

The chain recombines TRBV5-5 with TRBJ1-1; unclear D gene. This CDR3 is built from 14 residues. Trimming pared 2 bases from V and 2 bases from J, leaving 10 bases between. Germline assignment: CDR1 SGHKS and CDR2 YYEKEE (reference sequence). CDR3 sequence: CASSFEPSNTEAFF. CDR3 in DNA: TGTGCCAGCAGCTTTGAACCGAGTAACACTGAAGCTTTCTTT. Complete variable domain (other parts from reference TRBV5-5 and TRBJ1-1): DAGVTQSPTHLIKTRGQQVTLRCSPISGHKSVSWYQQVLGQGPQFIFQYYEKEERGRGNFPDRFSARQFPNYSSELNVNALLLGDSALYLCASSFEPSNTEAFFGQGTRLTVV.

The V gene is TRBV7-2, the J gene TRBJ2-7; 11 nucleotides agree with TRBD2. CDR1 SGHTA and CDR2 FQGNSA come from the germline V gene. V was clipped by 0 bases and J by 3 bases; unmatched bases: 4. The CDR3 length is 16 residues. This chain's CDR3 is CASSLAGTSGYYEQYF. The DNA for the CDR3 is TGTGCCAGCAGCTTAGCCGGGACTAGCGGCTACTACGAGCAGTACTTC.

The chain combines TRBV27 with TRBJ2-1; D is ambiguous. Germline assignment: CDR1 MNHEY and CDR2 SMNVEV (reference sequence). V dropped 6 bases and J dropped 2 bases, with 8 bases sitting between them. The CDR3 is 13 amino acids. The CDR3 DNA is TGTGCCAGCAGGGAGTTAGCCTACAATGAGCAGTTCTTC. This translates into CASRELAYNEQFF.